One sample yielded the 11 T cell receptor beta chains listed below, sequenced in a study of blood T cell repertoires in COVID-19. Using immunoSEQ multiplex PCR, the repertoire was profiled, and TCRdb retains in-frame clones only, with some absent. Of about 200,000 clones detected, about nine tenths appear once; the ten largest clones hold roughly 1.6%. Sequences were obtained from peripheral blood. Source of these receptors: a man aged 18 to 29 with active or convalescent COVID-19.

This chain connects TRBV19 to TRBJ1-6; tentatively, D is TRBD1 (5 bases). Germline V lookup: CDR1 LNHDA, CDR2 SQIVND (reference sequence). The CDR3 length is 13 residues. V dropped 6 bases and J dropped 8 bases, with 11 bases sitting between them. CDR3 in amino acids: CASRQLRDSPLHF. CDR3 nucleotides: TGTGCCAGTAGGCAACTCAGGGATTCACCCCTCCACTTT.

DNA of the CDR3: TGTGCCAGCAGCGCCAGGGATAATAATTCACCCCTCCACTTT. This gives the protein CASSARDNNSPLHF. The rearrangement links TRBV9 to TRBJ1-6; D may be TRBD1 (5 bases). Germline V lookup: CDR1 SGDLS, CDR2 YYNGEE. V was trimmed by 3 bases and J by 5 bases, leaving 9 bases between them. The CDR3 totals 14 residues.

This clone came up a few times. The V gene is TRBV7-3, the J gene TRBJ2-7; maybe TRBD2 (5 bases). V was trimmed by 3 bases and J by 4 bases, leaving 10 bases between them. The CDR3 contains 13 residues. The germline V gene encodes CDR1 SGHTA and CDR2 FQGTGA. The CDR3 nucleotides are TGTGCCAGCAGCTTGTCTCCGGGGTACGAGCAGTACTTC. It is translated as CASSLSPGYEQYF.

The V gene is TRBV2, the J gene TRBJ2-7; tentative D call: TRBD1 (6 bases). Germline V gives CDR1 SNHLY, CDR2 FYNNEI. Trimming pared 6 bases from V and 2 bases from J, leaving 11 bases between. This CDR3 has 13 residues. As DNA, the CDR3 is TGTGCCAGCAGCACCCGGACAGCCTACGAGCAGTACTTC. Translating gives CASSTRTAYEQYF.

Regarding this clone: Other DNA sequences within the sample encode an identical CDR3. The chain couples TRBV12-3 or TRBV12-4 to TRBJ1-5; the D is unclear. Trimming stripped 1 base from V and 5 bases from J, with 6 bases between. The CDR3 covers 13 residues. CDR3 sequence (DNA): TGTGCCAGCAGTTTAGGCGGGGATCAGCCCCAGCATTTT. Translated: CASSLGGDQPQHF.

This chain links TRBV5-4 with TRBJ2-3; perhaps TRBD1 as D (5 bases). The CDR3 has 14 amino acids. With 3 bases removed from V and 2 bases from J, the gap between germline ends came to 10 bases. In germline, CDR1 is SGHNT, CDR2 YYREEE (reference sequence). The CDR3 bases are TGTGCCAGCAGCTCTGAGACAGCCACAGATACGCAGTATTTT. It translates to CASSSETATDTQYF.

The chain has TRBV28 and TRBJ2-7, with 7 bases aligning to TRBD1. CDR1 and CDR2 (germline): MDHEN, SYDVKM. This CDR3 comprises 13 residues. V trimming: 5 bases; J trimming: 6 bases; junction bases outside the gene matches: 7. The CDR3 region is CASSAQGWGEQYF. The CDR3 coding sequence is TGTGCCAGCAGTGCACAGGGGTGGGGCGAGCAGTACTTC.

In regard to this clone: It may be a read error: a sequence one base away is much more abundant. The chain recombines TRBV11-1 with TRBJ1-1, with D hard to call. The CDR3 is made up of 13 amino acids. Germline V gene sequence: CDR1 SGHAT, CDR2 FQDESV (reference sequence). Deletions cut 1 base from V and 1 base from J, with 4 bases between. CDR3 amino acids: CASSLDRNTEAFF. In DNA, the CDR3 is TGTGCCAGCAGCTTAGACAGGAACACTGAAGCTTTCTTT.

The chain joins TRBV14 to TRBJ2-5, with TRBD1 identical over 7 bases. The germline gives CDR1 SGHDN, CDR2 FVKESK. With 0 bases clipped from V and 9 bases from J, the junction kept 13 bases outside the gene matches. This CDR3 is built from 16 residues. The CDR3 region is CASSQDLSRTGRAQYF. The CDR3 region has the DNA TGTGCCAGCAGCCAAGATCTTTCGCGGACAGGCAGGGCCCAGTACTTC.

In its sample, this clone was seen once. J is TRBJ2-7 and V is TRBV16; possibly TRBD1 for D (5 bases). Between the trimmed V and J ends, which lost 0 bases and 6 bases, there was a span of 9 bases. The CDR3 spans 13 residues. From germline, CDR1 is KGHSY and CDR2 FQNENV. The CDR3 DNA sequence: TGTGCCAGCAGCCAATCGCGACAGTTCGAGCAGTACTTC. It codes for CASSQSRQFEQYF. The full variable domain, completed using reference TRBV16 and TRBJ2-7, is GEEVAQTPKHLVRGEGQKAKLYCAPIKGHSYVFWYQQVLKNEFKFLISFQNENVFDETGMPKERFSAKCLPNSPCSLEIQATKLEDSAVYFCASSQSRQFEQYFGPGTRLTVT.

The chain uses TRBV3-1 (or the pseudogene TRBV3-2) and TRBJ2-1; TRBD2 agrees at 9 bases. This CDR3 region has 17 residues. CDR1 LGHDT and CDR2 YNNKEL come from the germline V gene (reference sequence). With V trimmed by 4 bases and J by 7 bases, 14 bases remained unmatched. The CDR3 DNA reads TGTGCCAGCAGCCCCCGTGGCGGCGGGGGGGCCGGAAATGAGCAGTTCTTC. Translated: CASSPRGGGGAGNEQFF.